The rows below give T cell receptor beta chains drawn from one sample of a study of T-cell memory formation after mild COVID-19. TCRdb re-called the 5' RACE reads through MiXCR, storing one row per CDR3 protein. The sample contains some 110,000 distinct CDR3 sequences, 9.5% to 15% of which appear only once. Input material: PBMCs or a T cell subset sorted from them (not recorded which). These receptors were obtained from an adult woman who had mild COVID-19 (a few samples of this study predate the infection). Cell type and time point are not known. Both conserved end residues are trimmed from each CDR3.

J	V	CDR3
TRBJ2-7	TRBV5-1	ASSLSGVDSSYEQY
TRBJ2-1	TRBV20-1	SARDRWGLNNEQF
TRBJ2-5	TRBV24-1	ATSIRGREETQY
TRBJ1-2	TRBV27	ASSQRGQGNYGYT
TRBJ2-5	TRBV4-1	ASSQGGTQY
TRBJ2-1	TRBV5-5	ASSPGHGQDEQF
TRBJ2-3	TRBV15	ATMEVSTDTQY
TRBJ2-1	TRBV23-1	ASSQPEEGNNEQF
TRBJ2-3	TRBV12-3/TRBV12-4	ASSFGGLTDTQY
TRBJ2-5	TRBV12-3/TRBV12-4	ASSFRGRNQETQY
TRBJ2-7	TRBV27	ASSHQLSYEQY
TRBJ2-1	TRBV4-1	ASSQDSLGGLARFEQF
TRBJ2-2	TRBV7-6	AILDRRTGGELF
TRBJ2-2	TRBV9	ASRNPGELF
TRBJ2-5	TRBV24-1	ATSDFLTGPQETQY
TRBJ1-2	TRBV5-6	ASSLEYRFNYGYT
TRBJ2-3	TRBV6-1	ASPPLSGKGTDTQY